One and the same sample provided the 15 T cell receptor beta chains below, sequenced in a study of PD-1 blockade in classical Hodgkin lymphoma. Only in-frame clones appear in the TCRdb table, and some are missing; sequencing was by immunoSEQ multiplex PCR. The sample records 66,000 or so clones, over 55% being singletons. Every patient was affected by relapse after autologous stem cell transplantation, while exposure to brentuximab vedotin was not uniform. The sample in question was peripheral blood mononuclear cells (PBMCs), obtained before the second cycle of nivolumab. Source of these receptors: a human donor with classical Hodgkin lymphoma.

The chain joins TRBV5-1 to TRBJ1-1; 12 positions match TRBD1. Germline V gene lookup returns CDR1 SGHRS and CDR2 YFSETQ. The V segment lost 5 bases and the J segment 4 bases; nucleotides outside the gene matches: 6. The CDR3 contains 15 residues. The chain's CDR3 is CASRSGTGGGTEAFF. For the CDR3, the DNA is TGCGCCAGCAGGTCCGGGACAGGGGGCGGCACTGAAGCTTTCTTT.

The chain carries TRBV19 and TRBJ2-2; D possibly matches TRBD1 or TRBD2 (5 bases each). Trimming removed 5 bases at V and 7 bases at J, with 11 bases between. The CDR3 length is 13 residues. Germline V gene data show CDR1 as LNHDA and CDR2 as SQIVND (reference sequence). The CDR3 is CASSLGGGGELFF. The CDR3 region has the DNA TGTGCCAGTAGTCTCGGTGGGGGCGGGGAGCTGTTTTTT. Full variable domain (outside the CDR3, taken from reference TRBV19 and TRBJ2-2): DGGITQSPKYLFRKEGQNVTLSCEQNLNHDAMYWYRQDPGQGLRLIYYSQIVNDFQKGDIAEGYSVSREKKESFPLTVTSAQKNPTAFYLCASSLGGGGELFFGEGSRLTVL.

V usage is TRBV6-6 and J usage is TRBJ1-5, with D perhaps TRBD1 (6 bases). The germline V gene encodes CDR1 MNHNY and CDR2 SVGAGI (reference sequence). The CDR3 has 14 residues. V shed 4 bases and J shed 3 bases, with 10 bases lying between them. CDR3 in amino acids: CASSFEGVNQPQHF. The CDR3, as DNA: TGTGCCAGCAGTTTTGAGGGGGTCAATCAGCCCCAGCATTTT.

The chain's CDR3 is CASSVRQGGSDTQYF. CDR3 in DNA: TGTGCCAGCAGCGTTCGACAGGGGGGGTCAGATACGCAGTATTTT. The chain combines TRBV9 with TRBJ2-3, with 9 bases fitting TRBD1. Germline values: CDR1 SGDLS, CDR2 YYNGEE. The length of the CDR3 is 15 residues. With V trimmed by 2 bases and J by 4 bases, 5 bases remained unmatched. The entire variable domain, with the rest obtained from reference TRBV9 and TRBJ2-3, is as follows: DSGVTQTPKHLITATGQRVTLRCSPRSGDLSVYWYQQSLDQGLQFLIQYYNGEERAKGNILERFSAQQFPDLHSELNLSSLELGDSALYFCASSVRQGGSDTQYFGPGTRLTVL.

This chain links TRBV19 with TRBJ2-3, with unresolved D. CDR1 and CDR2 (germline): LNHDA, SQIVND (reference sequence). This CDR3 has 15 amino acids. V was trimmed by 4 bases and J by 6 bases, leaving 17 bases between them. The CDR3 reads CASSSWQATGDTQYF. The CDR3 nucleotides are TGTGCCAGTAGTAGCTGGCAGGCGACTGGGGATACGCAGTATTTT.

The chain couples TRBV18 to TRBJ2-2, with 8 bases matching TRBD1. The germline CDR1 and CDR2 sequences are KGHSH and LQKENI. The V segment lost 2 bases and the J segment 0 bases; nucleotides outside the gene matches: 8. The CDR3 totals 18 residues. In nucleotides, the CDR3 is TGTGCCAGCTCACCAGGTTTCGACAGGGGTTCGAACACCGGGGAGCTGTTTTTT. Its protein is CASSPGFDRGSNTGELFF.

V is TRBV7-9 and J is TRBJ2-5; unclear D gene. CDR3 length equals 12 residues. Looked up from germline, CDR1 is SEHNR and CDR2 is FQNEAQ (reference sequence). Trimming pared 5 bases from V and 2 bases from J, leaving 6 bases between. CDR3 sequence: CASSKEQETQYF. The CDR3 DNA is TGTGCCAGCAGCAAGGAGCAAGAGACCCAGTACTTC.

Relative to its sample, this clone is medium-sized. Other nucleotide sequences in the sample specify the same CDR3. V usage is TRBV19 and J usage is TRBJ1-5, with 7 bases lining up with TRBD1. There are 15 residues in the CDR3. Germline CDR1 is LNHDA and CDR2 is SQIVND (reference sequence). V was clipped by 1 base and J by 0 bases; unmatched bases: 0. CDR3 sequence (DNA): TGTGCCAGTAGTATAGCAGGGGGTAGCAATCAGCCCCAGCATTTT. It yields the protein CASSIAGGSNQPQHF.

The V gene is TRBV19, the J gene TRBJ1-1; TRBD1 is a possible D gene (6 bases). Germline lookup yields CDR1 LNHDA and CDR2 SQIVND (reference sequence). V was cut by 9 bases and J by 1 base, with 9 bases left in between. The length of the CDR3 is 12 residues. The CDR3 here is CARGAANTEAFF. Here the CDR3 DNA reads TGTGCCAGGGGGGCCGCGAACACTGAAGCTTTCTTT.

Points on this clone: A read error is possible here, since a much larger clone lies one base away. Other DNA sequences from this sample encode an identical CDR3 as well. The V and J genes are TRBV6-4 and TRBJ1-2; D may be TRBD1 (6 bases). Trimming took off 2 bases at V and 4 bases at J, with 8 bases between the two ends. This CDR3 is 13 amino acids long. Germline assignment: CDR1 MRHNA and CDR2 SNTAGT. The CDR3, as DNA: TGTGCCAGCAGTGACGGGGGGGCCTATGGCTACACCTTC. Translating gives CASSDGGAYGYTF.

The chain employs TRBV7-8 and TRBJ2-1; 12 bases match TRBD2. V shed 5 bases, J shed 2 bases, and the junction held 4 bases outside the gene matches. The CDR3 covers 16 residues. Germline loops: CDR1 SGHVS, CDR2 FQNEAQ. CDR3: CASSPGLAGTYNEQFF. CDR3 DNA: TGTGCCAGCAGCCCTGGACTAGCGGGGACCTACAATGAGCAGTTCTTC.

The rearrangement joins TRBV19 to TRBJ1-5, with D hard to call. The germline V gene has CDR1 LNHDA and CDR2 SQIVND (reference sequence). V was shortened by 3 bases and J by 0 bases, with 9 bases between the two germline ends. This CDR3 has 15 residues. The CDR3, as DNA: TGTGCCAGTAGTATGGTCGGTTTTAGCAATCAGCCCCAGCATTTT. Protein: CASSMVGFSNQPQHF.

The chain carries TRBV28 and TRBJ2-1; D is unresolved. The V end lost 1 base, the J end lost 6 bases, and 10 bases lay between the germline ends. This CDR3 contains 14 residues. Germline V lookup: CDR1 MDHEN, CDR2 SYDVKM. The CDR3 loop is CASSLSNVLNEQFF. The CDR3, as DNA: TGTGCCAGCAGTTTATCCAATGTCCTCAATGAGCAGTTCTTC.

V and J are TRBV7-3 and TRBJ2-1; a weak D match, TRBD1 (7 bases). Germline V CDR1 and CDR2: SGHTA, FQGTGA. The CDR3 loop spans 17 amino acids. Trimming took 1 base from V and 6 from J, leaving 19 bases between them. CDR3 coding DNA: TGTGCCAGCAGCTTAAGTCTCAGGGGGGATCCAGGCAATGAGCAGTTCTTC. This sequence encodes CASSLSLRGDPGNEQFF.

V gene TRBV5-1 combines with J gene TRBJ2-1; a weak D match, TRBD2 (5 bases). The CDR3 extends over 15 amino acids. V shed 0 bases and J shed 6 bases, with 13 bases lying between them. The V gene's germline CDR1 is SGHRS and CDR2 YFSETQ. CDR3 coding DNA: TGCGCCAGCAGCTTGGTAGGGCATGGGAGCAATGAGCAGTTCTTC. This translates into CASSLVGHGSNEQFF. The full variable domain, completed using reference TRBV5-1 and TRBJ2-1, is KAGVTQTPRYLIKTRGQQVTLSCSPISGHRSVSWYQQTPGQGLQFLFEYFSETQRNKGNFPGRFSGRQFSNSRSEMNVSTLELGDSALYLCASSLVGHGSNEQFFGPGTRLTVL.